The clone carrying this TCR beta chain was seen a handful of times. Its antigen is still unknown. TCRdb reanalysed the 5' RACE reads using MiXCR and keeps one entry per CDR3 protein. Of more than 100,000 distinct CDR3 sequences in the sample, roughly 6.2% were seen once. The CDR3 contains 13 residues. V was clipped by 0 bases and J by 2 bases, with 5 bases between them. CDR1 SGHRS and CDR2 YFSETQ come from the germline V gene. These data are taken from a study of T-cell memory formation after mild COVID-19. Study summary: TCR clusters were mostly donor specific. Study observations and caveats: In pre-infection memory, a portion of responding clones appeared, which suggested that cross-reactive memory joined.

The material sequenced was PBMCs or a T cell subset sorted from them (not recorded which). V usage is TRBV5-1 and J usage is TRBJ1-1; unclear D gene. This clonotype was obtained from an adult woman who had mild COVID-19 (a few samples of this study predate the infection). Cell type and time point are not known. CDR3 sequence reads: CASSLGANTEAFF. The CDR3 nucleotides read TGCGCCAGCAGCTTGGGCGCTAACACTGAAGCTTTCTTT.